A single sample is the source of the 25 T cell receptor beta chains below, sequenced in a study of shared clonotypes between healthy human individuals. As defined, naive CD8 cells were CD45RO-negative and positively selected for CCR7, with terminally differentiated effector memory CD45RA+ cells excluded. Here immunoSEQ multiplex PCR was the method, and the copy in TCRdb shows in-frame clones only, minus some. The profile shows more than 2 million clones, 85% to 95% of them singletons. Sequenced: naive CD8+ T cells from PBMCs. These receptors all come from a man aged 18 to 29 in good health. Some clones in this sample may be carry-over from other donors' samples.

J is TRBJ1-5 and V is TRBV6-5; 9 nucleotides line up with TRBD1. Unmatched junction bases numbered 3, after V lost 2 bases and J lost 4 bases. Germline V gene sequence: CDR1 MNHEY, CDR2 SVGAGI. This CDR3 has 15 residues. The CDR3 DNA follows: TGTGCCAGCAGTTACGGGACAGGGCCTAATCAGCCCCAGCATTTT. Protein: CASSYGTGPNQPQHF.

This rearrangement joins TRBV19 to TRBJ2-1; D gene unclear. The CDR3 is 15 residues long. V was pared by 6 bases and J by 4 bases, with 16 bases between. Looked up from germline, CDR1 is LNHDA and CDR2 is SQIVND (reference sequence). The CDR3, as DNA: TGTGCCAGTAGCACCGGTCTCAGGAGTTACAATGAGCAGTTCTTC. The encoded protein is CASSTGLRSYNEQFF.

V and J are TRBV6-6 and TRBJ2-2; no reliable D call. The CDR3 contains 12 residues. The V and J ends lost 7 bases and 3 bases respectively, with 6 bases between them. The germline V gene has CDR1 MNHNY and CDR2 SVGAGI (reference sequence). The CDR3 nucleotides read TGTGCCAGCACCCAATACACCGGGGAGCTGTTTTTT. It yields the protein CASTQYTGELFF.

The chain couples TRBV27 to TRBJ2-6; D remains ambiguous. CDR3 size: 16 residues. Trimming removed 1 base at V and 0 bases at J, with 7 bases between. Germline V CDR1 and CDR2: MNHEY, SMNVEV (reference sequence). The CDR3 sequence: CASSLFSNSGANVLTF. For the CDR3, the DNA is TGTGCCAGCAGTTTATTTTCGAACTCTGGGGCCAACGTCCTGACTTTC.

This chain connects TRBV29-1 to TRBJ2-7; perhaps TRBD2 as D (5 bases). Trimming took 6 bases from V and 6 from J, leaving 9 bases between them. Per the germline V gene, CDR1 is SQVTM and CDR2 is ANQGSEA. This CDR3 has 10 amino acids. CDR3 in DNA: TGCAGCGTGAGGGATGGCGAGCAGTACTTC. This gives the protein CSVRDGEQYF.

This clone was recorded once. This sequence joins TRBV6-4 and TRBJ2-1, with 9 nucleotides matching TRBD2. The CDR3 runs to 15 residues. J was trimmed by 3 bases and V by 3 bases; bases with no gene match: 3. CDR1 MRHNA and CDR2 SNTAGT come from the germline V gene. CDR3 residues: CASSEETSGYNEQFF. As DNA, the CDR3 is TGTGCCAGCAGTGAGGAGACTAGCGGCTACAATGAGCAGTTCTTC.

This rearrangement joins TRBV13 to TRBJ2-2, with 7 bases identical to TRBD1. The CDR3 has 16 residues. The germline gives CDR1 PRHDT, CDR2 FYEKMQ (reference sequence). V shed 6 bases, J shed 0 bases, and the junction held 7 bases outside the gene matches. CDR3: CASSTWTGANTGELFF. CDR3 coding DNA: TGTGCCAGCAGTACATGGACAGGCGCGAACACCGGGGAGCTGTTTTTT.

V gene TRBV6-5 combines with J gene TRBJ1-1; D is undetermined. The CDR3 sequence is 13 residues long. Trimming stripped 4 bases from V and 1 base from J, with 7 bases between. Germline CDR1 MNHEY, CDR2 SVGAGI. For the CDR3, the DNA is TGTGCCAGCAGTTTGGAGGAGAACACTGAAGCTTTCTTT. Translated: CASSLEENTEAFF.

The chain uses TRBV28 and TRBJ2-7, with TRBD1 matching 10 bases. V trimming: 4 bases; J trimming: 6 bases; junction bases outside the gene matches: 9. The germline V gene encodes CDR1 MDHEN and CDR2 SYDVKM. The CDR3 loop spans 15 amino acids. The CDR3 DNA sequence: TGTGCCAGCAGTTATTCCGGGACAGGGGCCCTCGAGCAGTACTTC. It is translated as CASSYSGTGALEQYF.

In its sample, this clone was seen once. This chain links TRBV7-7 with TRBJ2-7; TRBD2 is a possible D gene (6 bases). Germline V gene sequence: CDR1 SSHAT, CDR2 FNYEAQ (reference sequence). The V end lost 0 bases, the J end lost 3 bases, and 6 bases lay between the germline ends. This CDR3 comprises 13 residues. In nucleotides, the CDR3 is TGTGCCAGCAGCTTAGCGCGGGACTACGAGCAGTACTTC. Its protein product is CASSLARDYEQYF.

The gene calls are TRBV27 and TRBJ1-2; D is uncertain. The CDR3 consists of 15 residues. Deletions cut 5 bases from V and 4 bases from J, with 17 bases between. Germline lookup yields CDR1 MNHEY and CDR2 SMNVEV (reference sequence). The CDR3 DNA follows: TGTGCCAGCAGTCCCTCCGGGAACAGCTTCTATGGCTACACCTTC. Its protein product is CASSPSGNSFYGYTF.

This chain uses TRBV9 with TRBJ2-7, with 8 positions matching TRBD1. The CDR3 sequence is 16 residues long. Germline V gives CDR1 SGDLS, CDR2 YYNGEE. Trimming took 4 bases from V and 2 from J; bases not matched to a gene: 11. As DNA, the CDR3 is TGTGCCAGCAGCTCCAGAGAGACAGGGGTCCCCTACGAGCAGTACTTC. It codes for CASSSRETGVPYEQYF.

This clone was counted once. The CDR3 bases are TGTGCCAGCAGCTTGGAATCTAACGAGCAGTACTTC. This encodes CASSLESNEQYF. The chain has TRBV5-4 and TRBJ2-7; D gene uncertain. The CDR3 is 12 amino acids. Germline V gene sequence: CDR1 SGHNT, CDR2 YYREEE (reference sequence). The ends were cut back, 0 bases at V and 5 bases at J, with 6 bases in the middle.

About this clone: The sample contains more than one DNA sequence encoding this CDR3. This rearrangement joins TRBV7-9 to TRBJ2-7; D unclear. Trimming took off 5 bases at V and 6 bases at J, with 8 bases between the two ends. The germline V gene encodes CDR1 SEHNR and CDR2 FQNEAQ (reference sequence). The CDR3 covers 11 residues. CDR3 DNA: TGTGCCAGCAGCGGGGTTGCCGAGCAGTACTTC. Its protein product is CASSGVAEQYF.

The V and J genes are TRBV18 and TRBJ2-6; 11 nucleotides match TRBD1. The germline V gene has CDR1 KGHSH and CDR2 LQKENI. The V and J ends lost 5 bases and 2 bases, in that order; junction bases with no gene match: 5. The CDR3 is made up of 17 amino acids. The DNA for the CDR3 is TGTGCCAGCTCAATGGGACAGGGGGAAGCTGGGGCCAACGTCCTGACTTTC. Translated, it gives CASSMGQGEAGANVLTF.

The chain couples TRBV4-3 to TRBJ2-1; TRBD2 agrees at 10 bases. Losses at the gene ends were 0 bases for V and 8 bases for J; bases not matched to a gene: 7. The CDR3 spans 16 residues. Germline V gives CDR1 LGHNA, CDR2 YSLEER. The CDR3 DNA follows: TGCGCCAGCAGCCAAGAACCTAGCGGGAGAGTCTATGAGCAGTTCTTC. It translates to CASSQEPSGRVYEQFF.

A single count supports this clone. The chain uses TRBV7-9 and TRBJ2-3; 13 positions agree with TRBD2. Trimming cost V 5 bases and J 5 bases; bases outside gene matches: 4. Germline-derived CDR1 and CDR2 are SEHNR and FQNEAQ (reference sequence). The CDR3 extends over 15 amino acids. CDR3 sequence: CASSPRTSGRDTQYF. The DNA of the CDR3 is TGTGCCAGCAGCCCGAGGACTAGCGGGAGAGATACGCAGTATTTT. Full variable domain (missing parts from reference TRBV7-9 and TRBJ2-3): DTGVSQNPRHKITKRGQNVTFRCDPISEHNRLYWYRQTLGQGPEFLTYFQNEAQLEKSRLLSDRFSAERPKGSFSTLEIQRTEQGDSAMYLCASSPRTSGRDTQYFGPGTRLTVL.

DNA for the CDR3: TGCGCCAGCAGCCAAGTCAACAGTTACGAGCAGTACTTC. Its translation is CASSQVNSYEQYF. The V gene is TRBV4-1, the J gene TRBJ2-7; D not resolved. Germline values: CDR1 MGHRA, CDR2 YSYEKL. V lost 1 base and J lost 4, with 8 bases in between. The CDR3 has 13 amino acids.

The chain recombines TRBV27 with TRBJ2-5; D call uncertain. CDR1 is MNHEY, CDR2 SMNVEV, per germline (reference sequence). V dropped 3 bases and J dropped 5 bases, with 22 bases sitting between them. CDR3 length: 17 residues. The CDR3 nucleotides are TGTGCCAGCAGTTTCCTCACCCCCGGCGGCAGCGCTGAGACCCAGTACTTC. Translated: CASSFLTPGGSAETQYF.

V is TRBV11-2 and J is TRBJ2-2; 8 bases agree with TRBD2. The CDR3 has 16 amino acids. Germline CDR1 is SGHAT and CDR2 is FQNNGV. The V gene end was trimmed by 6 bases and the J gene end by 5 bases; junction bases not matched to a gene: 11. CDR3 in DNA: TGTGCCAGCAGATCCGAAGGGACTAGACGGACCGGGGAGCTGTTTTTT. This gives the protein CASRSEGTRRTGELFF.

The genes are TRBV27 and TRBJ2-2; the D call may be TRBD1 or TRBD2 (5 bases each). Germline-derived CDR1 and CDR2 are MNHEY and SMNVEV (reference sequence). V gave up 5 bases and J gave up 6 bases, with 13 bases separating them. The CDR3 consists of 14 residues. Written as DNA, the CDR3 is TGTGCCAGCAGTCCGGGACGATCCGCCGGGGAGCTGTTTTTT. This sequence encodes CASSPGRSAGELFF.

This clone came up a few times. CDR3 loop: CASSPLEDEKLFF. For the CDR3, the DNA is TGTGCCAGCAGCCCGTTGGAGGACGAAAAACTGTTTTTT. The rearrangement uses TRBV27 and TRBJ1-4; no definite D call. V was pared by 6 bases and J by 8 bases, with 13 bases between. The CDR3 is 13 amino acids. Germline V gene lookup returns CDR1 MNHEY and CDR2 SMNVEV (reference sequence).

The DNA of the CDR3 is TGCGCCAGCAGCTTGGGGCAGAGGGGGTCCATAACGAGCACCGGGGAGCTGTTTTTT. This sequence encodes CASSLGQRGSITSTGELFF. J is TRBJ2-2 and V is TRBV5-1, with D maybe TRBD1 (6 bases). This CDR3 is built from 19 residues. Germline V gene data show CDR1 as SGHRS and CDR2 as YFSETQ. The V end lost 0 bases, the J end lost 4 bases, and 22 bases lay between the germline ends.

This chain links TRBV5-1 with TRBJ2-7; the D gene is possibly TRBD2 (5 bases). With 3 bases removed from V and 7 bases from J, the gap between germline ends came to 17 bases. The CDR3 is made up of 14 amino acids. Germline V gives CDR1 SGHRS, CDR2 YFSETQ. Here the CDR3 DNA reads TGCGCCAGCAGCTCCGCCGCCGGGATTGGGGAGCAGTACTTC. It is translated as CASSSAAGIGEQYF.

The chain couples TRBV10-1 to TRBJ2-5; TRBD1 matches 10 bases. The CDR3 loop spans 20 amino acids. The V gene end was trimmed by 3 bases and the J gene end by 5 bases; junction bases not matched to a gene: 21. Germline V gene lookup returns CDR1 WNHNN and CDR2 SYGVQD (reference sequence). CDR3 sequence: CASSDSRDRGHAGDCETQYF. The CDR3 nucleotides are TGCGCCAGCAGTGACTCTAGGGACAGGGGACATGCCGGGGATTGCGAGACCCAGTACTTC.